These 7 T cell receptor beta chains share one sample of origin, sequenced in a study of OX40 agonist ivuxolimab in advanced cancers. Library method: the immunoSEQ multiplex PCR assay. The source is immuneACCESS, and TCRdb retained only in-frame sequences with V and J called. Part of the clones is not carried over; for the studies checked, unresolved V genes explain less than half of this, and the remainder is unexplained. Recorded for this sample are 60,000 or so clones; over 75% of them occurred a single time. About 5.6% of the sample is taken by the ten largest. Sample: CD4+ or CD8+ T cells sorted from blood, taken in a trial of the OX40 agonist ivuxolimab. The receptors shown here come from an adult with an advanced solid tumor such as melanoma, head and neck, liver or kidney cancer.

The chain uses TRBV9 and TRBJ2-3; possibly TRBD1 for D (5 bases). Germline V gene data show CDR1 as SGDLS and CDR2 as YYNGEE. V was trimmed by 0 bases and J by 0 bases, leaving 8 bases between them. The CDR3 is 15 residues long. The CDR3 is CASSVAPGSTDTQYF. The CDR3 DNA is TGTGCCAGCAGCGTAGCGCCAGGGAGCACAGATACGCAGTATTTT.

The CDR3 region is CAIQSYGYTF. CDR3 coding DNA: TGTGCCATTCAATCCTATGGCTACACCTTC. V gene TRBV6-5 combines with J gene TRBJ1-2; D remains ambiguous. Germline V gene data show CDR1 as MNHEY and CDR2 as SVGAGI. V lost 10 bases to trimming and J lost 4 bases, with 7 bases between them. The CDR3 totals 10 residues.

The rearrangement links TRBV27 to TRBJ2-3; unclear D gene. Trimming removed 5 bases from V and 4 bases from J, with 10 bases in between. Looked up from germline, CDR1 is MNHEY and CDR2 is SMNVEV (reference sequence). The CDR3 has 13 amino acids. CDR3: CASSLGLSDTQYF. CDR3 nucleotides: TGTGCCAGCAGTCTCGGTCTTTCAGATACGCAGTATTTT.

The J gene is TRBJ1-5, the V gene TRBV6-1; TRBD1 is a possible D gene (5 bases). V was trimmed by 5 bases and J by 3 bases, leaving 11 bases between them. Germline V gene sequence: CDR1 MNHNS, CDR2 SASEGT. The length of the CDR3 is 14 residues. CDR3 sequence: CASSPRQTNQPQHF. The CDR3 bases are TGTGCCAGCAGTCCCAGACAGACCAATCAGCCCCAGCATTTT.

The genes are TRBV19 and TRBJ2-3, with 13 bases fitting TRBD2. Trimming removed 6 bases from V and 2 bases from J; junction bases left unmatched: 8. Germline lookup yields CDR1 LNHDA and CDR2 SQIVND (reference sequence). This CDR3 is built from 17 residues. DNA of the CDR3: TGTGCCAGTAGGGAGACTAGCGGGAGGATCCACACAGATACGCAGTATTTT. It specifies CASRETSGRIHTDTQYF.

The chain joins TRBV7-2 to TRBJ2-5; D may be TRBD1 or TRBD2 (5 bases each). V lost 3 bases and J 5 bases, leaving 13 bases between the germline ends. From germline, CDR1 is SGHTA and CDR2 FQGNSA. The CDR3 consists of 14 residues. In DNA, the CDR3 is TGTGCCAGCAGCTTGGAGAGGGGACGGGAGACCCAGTACTTC. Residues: CASSLERGRETQYF.

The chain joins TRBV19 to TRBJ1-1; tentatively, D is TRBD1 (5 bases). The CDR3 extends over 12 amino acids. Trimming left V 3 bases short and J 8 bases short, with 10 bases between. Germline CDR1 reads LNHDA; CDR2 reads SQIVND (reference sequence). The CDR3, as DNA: TGTGCCAGTAGTATCACGGGACGAGAAGCTTTCTTT. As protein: CASSITGREAFF. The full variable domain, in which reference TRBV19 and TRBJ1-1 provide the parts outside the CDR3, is DGGITQSPKYLFRKEGQNVTLSCEQNLNHDAMYWYRQDPGQGLRLIYYSQIVNDFQKGDIAEGYSVSREKKESFPLTVTSAQKNPTAFYLCASSITGREAFFGQGTRLTVV.